This is a list of T cell receptor beta chains from one sample in a study of CD8+CD57+ T cells in acquired aplastic anemia. MiXCR was run by TCRdb on the reads, yielding one entry per CDR3 protein. The sample carries fewer than 200,000 distinct CDR3 sequences, 70% to 75% recorded once. Input material: sorted CD4+, CD8+, or CD8+CD57+ T cells (not recorded which) from PBMCs. Every receptor here comes from a human donor with aplastic anemia. Both conserved end residues are part of each CDR3. D genes are given only for firm matches. Clone size is not always given. Where it is, it says once, few, many or a class for expanded clones.

clone_size j_call d_call v_call cdr3_aa cdr3_nt
- TRBJ1-1 TRBD1 TRBV7-6 CASSLRDVGQEAFF TGTGCCAGCAGCTTAAGGGATGTGGGACAGGAAGCTTTCTTT
- TRBJ1-2 - TRBV19 CASSIDKQLSYGYTF TGTGCCAGTAGTATAGATAAACAGCTCTCGTATGGCTACACCTTC
- TRBJ2-5 - TRBV7-2 CASSLRYQKVAQYF TGTGCCAGCAGCCTCCGCTATCAAAAGGTGGCCCAGTACTTC
- TRBJ2-5 TRBD2 TRBV20-1 CSASLAGVGQETQYF TGCAGTGCTAGTCTAGCGGGAGTTGGACAAGAGACCCAGTACTTC
- TRBJ2-3 - TRBV19 CASETGTSTDTQYF TGTGCCAGTGAAACCGGGACTAGCACAGATACGCAGTATTTT
few TRBJ1-1 - TRBV10-3 CAISAADRNTEAFF TGTGCCATCAGTGCCGCCGACAGGAACACTGAAGCTTTCTTT
- TRBJ2-7 - TRBV7-8 CASSQDRAGSPYEQYF TGCGCCAGCAGCCAAGATCGGGCCGGGTCCCCCTACGAGCAGTACTTC
- TRBJ2-7 TRBD1 TRBV2 CASRGDRGPYEQYF TGTGCGAGTCGGGGGGACAGGGGTCCCTACGAGCAGTACTTC
- TRBJ2-3 - TRBV20-1 CSARDQGVAGSTDTQYF TGCAGTGCTAGAGATCAAGGGGTGGCGGGGTCCACAGATACGCAGTATTTT
- TRBJ2-2 - TRBV29-1 CSGKGGWDTGELFF TGCAGCGGGAAAGGAGGGTGGGACACCGGGGAGCTGTTTTTT
- TRBJ1-6 TRBD1 TRBV9 CASSVKGAGSPLHF TGTGCCAGCAGCGTAAAGGGGGCGGGTTCACCCCTCCACTTT
- TRBJ1-1 - TRBV5-4 CASSFGRGYTEAFF TGTGCCAGCAGCTTCGGCAGGGGTTACACTGAAGCTTTCTTT
- TRBJ1-6 TRBD1 TRBV2 CASSLGQGDSPLHF TGTGCCAGCAGCCTCGGACAGGGCGATTCACCCCTCCACTTT
- TRBJ1-5 TRBD1 TRBV19 CASSTRRTGNGQPQHF TGTGCCAGTAGTACCCGCAGGACAGGGAATGGTCAGCCCCAGCATTTT
few TRBJ2-1 TRBD2 TRBV20-1 CSAFPLAGGPNEQFF TGCAGTGCTTTCCCACTAGCGGGAGGGCCTAATGAGCAGTTCTTC
- TRBJ2-5 TRBD1 TRBV5-1 CASSSTRTGKFETQYF TGCGCCAGCAGCTCCACAAGGACAGGGAAATTTGAGACCCAGTACTTC
- TRBJ1-2 - TRBV7-2 CASSLDGRDRGYTF TGTGCCAGCAGCTTAGATGGGAGGGATCGAGGCTACACCTTC
- TRBJ1-6 TRBD1 TRBV20-1 CSAPGQGNEASPLHF TGCAGTGCTCCAGGACAGGGCAATGAGGCTTCACCCCTCCACTTT
- TRBJ2-7 TRBD1 TRBV6-4 CASRHHRGRDEQYF TGTGCCAGCAGACATCACAGGGGTCGGGACGAGCAGTACTTC
few TRBJ2-1 - TRBV7-3 CASSGDNEEEQFF TGTGCCAGCAGCGGGGATAACGAAGAAGAGCAGTTCTTC